Each of the 21 T cell receptor beta chains below was sequenced from the same sample in a study of molecular identifiers for immune sequencing clone quantification. A single record per CDR3 protein comes from TCRdb applying MiXCR to the PCR reads. The sample has about 500,000 distinct CDR3 sequences; around 23% are singletons. Sequences were obtained from naive CD8+ T cells from blood, with Jurkat cell RNA spiked in. The sample's subset: FACS-sorted CD8+CD4-CCR7+CD45RA+ naive T cells. Source of these receptors: a human donor in good health. Some libraries in this study had Jurkat cell RNA spiked in.

This clonotype was seen at least ten times. The rearrangement joins TRBV7-9 to TRBJ2-6; 8 positions agree with TRBD1. V trimming: 4 bases; J trimming: 5 bases; junction bases outside the gene matches: 4. This CDR3 comprises 15 residues. Germline V gene sequence: CDR1 SEHNR, CDR2 FQNEAQ (reference sequence). CDR3 region: CASSSQGARANVLTF. The CDR3 coding sequence is TGTGCCAGCAGCTCTCAGGGGGCGAGGGCCAACGTCCTGACTTTC. Variable domain in full (rest from reference TRBV7-9 and TRBJ2-6): DTGVSQNPRHKITKRGQNVTFRCDPISEHNRLYWYRQTLGQGPEFLTYFQNEAQLEKSRLLSDRFSAERPKGSFSTLEIQRTEQGDSAMYLCASSSQGARANVLTFGAGSRLTVL.

This clonotype was seen many times. The V gene is TRBV4-1, the J gene TRBJ2-7; 9 bases align to TRBD1. V lost 2 bases, J lost 7 bases, and 9 bases stayed unmatched. In germline, CDR1 is MGHRA, CDR2 YSYEKL. The CDR3 spans 15 residues. The CDR3 reads CASSQIGQGLGEQYF. CDR3 bases: TGCGCCAGCAGCCAAATCGGACAGGGGCTGGGGGAGCAGTACTTC.

A single count supports this clonotype. This chain uses TRBV7-2 with TRBJ2-2; the D is unclear. CDR1 and CDR2 from the germline V gene are SGHTA and FQGNSA. This CDR3 comprises 15 residues. V was cut by 1 base and J by 4 bases, with 10 bases left in between. The CDR3 nucleotides are TGTGCCAGCAGCTTAGGACTGCAGAGCACCGGGGAGCTGTTTTTT. It specifies CASSLGLQSTGELFF.

The chain combines TRBV9 with TRBJ1-2; weak D call: TRBD1 (6 bases). The CDR3 is 16 residues long. The germline gives CDR1 SGDLS, CDR2 YYNGEE. The germline V and J ends were trimmed by 4 bases and 4 bases, with 20 bases remaining between them. CDR3 DNA sequence: TGTGCCAGCAGCCCAGTTTTGCAGGGGTCAGTCTATGGCTACACCTTC. It translates to CASSPVLQGSVYGYTF.

About this clonotype itself: Just one base apart from a much larger clone, this may be a read error. The genes are TRBV29-1 and TRBJ2-5; D unresolved. The V end lost 5 bases, the J end lost 7 bases, and 17 bases lay between the germline ends. Germline values: CDR1 SQVTM, CDR2 ANQGSEA. The CDR3 runs 13 residues. The CDR3 nucleotides are TGCAGCGTTCAGTGGGCATCGACGCGGACCCAGTACTTC. Its translation: CSVQWASTRTQYF.

As concerns this clonotype: One end of the junction is discordant with germline, which a read error may explain. The chain is built from TRBV29-1 and TRBJ2-1, with D possibly matching TRBD2 (7 bases). The CDR3 loop spans 12 amino acids. The germline CDR1 and CDR2 sequences are SQVTM and ANQGSEA. CDR3 sequence: CGVAGAGAEQFF. The DNA for the CDR3 is TGCGGCGTTGCGGGGGCGGGGGCTGAGCAGTTCTTC.

This clonotype showed up just once. A read error is likely, as this CDR3 ends without the conserved phenylalanine or tryptophan. This sequence joins TRBV7-9 and TRBJ1-5, with D uncertain. V gave up 5 bases and J gave up 6 bases, with 17 bases separating them. The CDR3 is 15 amino acids. Germline V gene sequence: CDR1 SEHNR, CDR2 FQNEAQ (reference sequence). The CDR3 sequence is CASSVGVGEGQPQHS. The DNA of the CDR3 is TGTGCCAGCAGCGTAGGCGTGGGAGAGGGTCAGCCCCAGCATTCT.

J is TRBJ1-4 and V is TRBV7-9; weak D call: TRBD1 (6 bases). The CDR3 contains 16 residues. The germline V gene has CDR1 SEHNR and CDR2 FQNEAQ (reference sequence). V lost 2 bases and J lost 7, with 17 bases in between. Here the CDR3 DNA reads TGTGCCAGCAGCTTAAGTGAGGGGGGGCCGGCTGAAAAACTGTTTTTT. Its protein product is CASSLSEGGPAEKLFF.

The chain uses TRBV20-1 and TRBJ2-5; maybe TRBD1 (6 bases). Germline V lookup: CDR1 DFQATT, CDR2 SNEGSKA (reference sequence). The CDR3 contains 15 residues. V was clipped by 4 bases and J by 5 bases, with 20 bases between them. The DNA of the CDR3 is TGCAGTGCTACCCGAGGGATAGGGGGTTGGGAGACCCAGTACTTC. Its protein product is CSATRGIGGWETQYF.

The chain employs TRBV7-9 and TRBJ1-5, with TRBD1 matching 7 bases. Unmatched junction bases numbered 4, after V lost 5 bases and J lost 0 bases. The germline V gene encodes CDR1 SEHNR and CDR2 FQNEAQ (reference sequence). The CDR3 totals 15 residues. The CDR3, as DNA: TGTGCCAGCAGCGATGGGGACAGTAGCAATCAGCCCCAGCATTTT. Residues: CASSDGDSSNQPQHF.

The CDR3 sequence: CASRYPGIAYEQYF. CDR3 bases: TGTGCCAGCAGGTATCCGGGTATCGCCTACGAGCAGTACTTC. The V gene is TRBV6-2 or TRBV6-3, the J gene TRBJ2-7, with no clear D. The CDR3 length is 14 residues. Germline loops: CDR1 MNHEY, CDR2 SVGEGT. V dropped 6 bases and J dropped 2 bases, with 14 bases sitting between them.

This clonotype was observed at least ten times. The V gene is TRBV7-6, the J gene TRBJ1-4; no firm D call. The CDR3 runs to 12 residues. V lost 4 bases and J lost 14, with 14 bases in between. Germline values: CDR1 SGHVS, CDR2 FNYEAQ. For the CDR3, the DNA is TGTGCCAGCAGCTCTGCGGACTTGAGGCTGTTTTTT. It translates to CASSSADLRLFF.

As regards this clonotype: Germline is not matched at one junction end, which may reflect a read error. V is TRBV11-2 and J is TRBJ1-4; 7 bases agree with TRBD1. The CDR3 covers 16 residues. Germline CDR1 is SGHAT and CDR2 is FQNNGV. The CDR3 nucleotides are TGTGCCAGCAGCTTAGAGGGGACAGCAACTAGTGAAAAACTGTTTTTT. It is translated as CASSLEGTATSEKLFF.

A word on this clonotype: This could be a read error, since a much larger clone is one nucleotide away. The chain carries TRBV30 and TRBJ2-7, with D tentatively TRBD2 (6 bases). Germline CDR1 and CDR2: GTSNPN and SVGIG (reference sequence). There are 15 residues in the CDR3. The CDR3, as DNA: TGTGCCTGGAGACACCCTAGCGAGCCCGTGTACGCGCAGTACTTC. It specifies CAWRHPSEPVYAQYF.

A word on this clonotype: Given a much more abundant clone one base away, this may be a read error. The chain couples TRBV29-1 to TRBJ1-2, with D perhaps matching TRBD1 (5 bases). V shed 2 bases and J shed 5 bases, with 18 bases lying between them. Germline CDR1 is SQVTM and CDR2 is ANQGSEA. The CDR3 totals 15 residues. In nucleotides, the CDR3 is TGCAGCGTTGAAAGAAATACGGACACAGTATATGGCTACACCTTC. It codes for CSVERNTDTVYGYTF.

Notes on this clonotype: One base away lies a much larger clone, so this may be a sequencing read error. CDR3 DNA: TGCGCCAGCAGCCAAGAGGGGTTACCTGTCTCTGGAAACACCATATATTTT. Residues: CASSQEGLPVSGNTIYF. V is TRBV4-1 and J is TRBJ1-3; D uncertain. V lost 0 bases to trimming and J lost 0 bases, with 12 bases between them. The CDR3 runs 17 residues. Germline V gene data show CDR1 as MGHRA and CDR2 as YSYEKL.

There are a few counts of this clonotype. V is TRBV27 and J is TRBJ1-5; D possibly corresponds to TRBD1 (5 bases). CDR3 length equals 13 residues. The germline V and J ends were trimmed by 6 bases and 9 bases, with 15 bases remaining between them. CDR1 is MNHEY, CDR2 SMNVEV, per germline (reference sequence). CDR3 in DNA: TGTGCCAGCAGCGCAACGACAGACACGCCCCAGCATTTT. Its translation is CASSATTDTPQHF.

This chain uses TRBV27 with TRBJ2-7, with 14 bases lining up with TRBD2. This CDR3 comprises 15 residues. Germline V CDR1 and CDR2: MNHEY, SMNVEV (reference sequence). V shed 4 bases and J 6 bases; nucleotides not matched to a gene: 5. This CDR3 is CASSSTSGRAPEQYF. The CDR3, as DNA: TGTGCCAGCAGTTCGACTAGCGGGAGGGCCCCCGAGCAGTACTTC.

V usage is TRBV29-1 and J usage is TRBJ2-7; 11 positions agree with TRBD1. V gave up 6 bases and J gave up 5 bases; unmatched junction bases: 9. The CDR3 has 14 amino acids. The germline gives CDR1 SQVTM, CDR2 ANQGSEA. The CDR3 region is CSVDKGTGGNEQYF. The CDR3, as DNA: TGCAGCGTAGATAAGGGGACAGGGGGAAACGAGCAGTACTTC.

In its sample, this clonotype was seen many times. This rearrangement joins TRBV6-5 to TRBJ2-7, with D possibly being TRBD1 or TRBD2 (5 bases each). Trimming took off 0 bases at V and 8 bases at J, with 11 bases between the two ends. Germline V lookup: CDR1 MNHEY, CDR2 SVGAGI. This CDR3 is 13 amino acids long. The CDR3 is CASSYSPGRKQYF. The CDR3 DNA sequence: TGTGCCAGCAGTTACTCGCCAGGGAGAAAGCAGTACTTC.

This clonotype was counted many times. This rearrangement joins TRBV20-1 to TRBJ1-5; no reliable D call. Germline loops: CDR1 DFQATT, CDR2 SNEGSKA (reference sequence). With 0 bases removed from V and 4 bases from J, the gap between germline ends came to 10 bases. The CDR3 has 14 residues. The CDR3 is CSARDRLPNQPQHF. The CDR3 DNA reads TGCAGTGCTAGAGATAGGTTGCCGAATCAGCCCCAGCATTTT.